This TCR beta chain was captured in a study of shared clonotypes between healthy human individuals. About this clone: Antigen unknown.

Looked up from germline, CDR1 is SGDLS and CDR2 is YYNGEE. This CDR3 region has 15 residues. Trimming cost V 5 bases and J 8 bases, with 20 bases left between them. The sorted-subset replicate PCRs were given about 200 ng DNA, which is 30,000 to 35,000 T cell genomes. Here immunoSEQ multiplex PCR was the method, and the copy in TCRdb shows in-frame clones only, minus some. The sample includes over a million clones, about 80% seen only once; the top ten take approximately 0.52%. The study's findings and limits: A few donors had around 5% of their naive CD4 clonotypes in common. Sorted-subset sequencing was shown by rarefaction to be incomplete despite large depth. It was expected that sequencing depth would affect clonotype sharing among donors.

V gene TRBV9 combines with J gene TRBJ2-1; D is unclear. The sequenced sample was memory CD4+ T cells from PBMCs. Subset defined: CD45RA-negative fraction. The source is a man in his late teens or twenties in good health. Some clones in this sample may be carry-over from other donors' samples. The CDR3 protein is CASSETTYTKDEQFF. In nucleotides, the CDR3 is TGTGCCAGCAGTGAAACTACTTACACCAAAGATGAGCAGTTCTTC.